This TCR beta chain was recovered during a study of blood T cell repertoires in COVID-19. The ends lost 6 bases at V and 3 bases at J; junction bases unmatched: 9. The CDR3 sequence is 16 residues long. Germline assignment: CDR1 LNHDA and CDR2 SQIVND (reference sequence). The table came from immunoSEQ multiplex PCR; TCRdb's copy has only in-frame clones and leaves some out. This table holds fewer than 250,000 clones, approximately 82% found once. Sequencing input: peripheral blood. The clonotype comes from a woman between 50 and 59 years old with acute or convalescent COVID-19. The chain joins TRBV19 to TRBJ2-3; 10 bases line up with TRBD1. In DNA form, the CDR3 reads TGTGCCAGTAGCCGATTCCGGGACAGGGGTACAGATACGCAGTATTTT. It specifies CASSRFRDRGTDTQYF. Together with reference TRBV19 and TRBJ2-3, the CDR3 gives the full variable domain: DGGITQSPKYLFRKEGQNVTLSCEQNLNHDAMYWYRQDPGQGLRLIYYSQIVNDFQKGDIAEGYSVSREKKESFPLTVTSAQKNPTAFYLCASSRFRDRGTDTQYFGPGTRLTVL.